This T cell receptor beta chain was sequenced during a study of cytomegalovirus exposure and HLA in healthy donors. With V trimmed by 7 bases and J by 5 bases, 7 bases remained unmatched. Germline assignment: CDR1 SGHNT and CDR2 YYREEE (reference sequence). There are 13 residues in the CDR3. Vbeta (60) and Jbeta (13) primers were used in the PCR. Only in-frame clones appear in the TCRdb table, and some are missing; sequencing was by immunoSEQ multiplex PCR. The sample holds 150,000 or so clones, 75% to 80% seen once. The chain recombines TRBV5-4 with TRBJ2-5, with TRBD1 identical over 8 bases. This TCR was sampled from a woman between 45 and 65 years old in good health and CMV-seropositive. Sequencing was performed on PBMCs. In nucleotides, the CDR3 is TGTGCCAGCGGTGACAGGGGACAGGAGACCCAGTACTTC. This translates into CASGDRGQETQYF.